A selection of T cell receptor beta chains follows, all from one sample in a study of blood T cell repertoires in COVID-19. TCRdb keeps only in-frame clones here, not all; method: immunoSEQ multiplex PCR. The repertoire holds approximately 110,000 clones, with roughly 80% as singletons. Sequences were obtained from peripheral blood. All receptors derive from a woman older than 75 with acute or convalescent COVID-19. The CDR3 runs from the conserved cysteine through the conserved F or W. D genes are given only for firm matches. Expanded clones get a size class; other rows say once, few or many, or leave the size out.

V gene: TRBV6-5; clone size: -; J gene: TRBJ2-7; D gene: TRBD1; CDR3 protein: CASRGTARGYEQYF; CDR3 DNA: TGTGCCAGCAGAGGGACAGCAAGGGGGTACGAGCAGTACTTC
V gene: TRBV6-4; clone size: -; J gene: TRBJ2-1; D gene: TRBD2; CDR3 protein: CASSVSGSRYNEQFF; CDR3 DNA: TGTGCCAGCAGTGTTAGCGGGAGTAGGTACAATGAGCAGTTCTTC
V gene: TRBV13; clone size: -; J gene: TRBJ2-3; D gene: TRBD2; CDR3 protein: CASSLRYSGTTDTQYF; CDR3 DNA: TGTGCCAGCAGCTTACGGTACAGCGGGACCACAGATACGCAGTATTTT
V gene: TRBV21-1; clone size: -; J gene: TRBJ2-7; D gene: -; CDR3 protein: CASSCCGSEQYF; CDR3 DNA: TGTGCCAGCAGCTGCTGTGGCTCCGAGCAGTACTTC
V gene: TRBV2; clone size: few; J gene: TRBJ2-1; D gene: -; CDR3 protein: CASSEAMRDIYNEQFF; CDR3 DNA: TGTGCCAGCAGTGAAGCAATGAGGGACATATACAATGAGCAGTTCTTC
V gene: TRBV7-6; clone size: -; J gene: TRBJ2-3; D gene: -; CDR3 protein: CASSLSGSSTDTQYF; CDR3 DNA: TGTGCCAGCAGCCTTAGCGGATCTAGCACAGATACGCAGTATTTT
V gene: TRBV5-1; clone size: -; J gene: TRBJ2-5; D gene: TRBD2; CDR3 protein: CASSSRGAGETQYF; CDR3 DNA: TGCGCCAGCAGCTCAAGGGGAGCGGGGGAGACCCAGTACTTC
V gene: TRBV10-1; clone size: -; J gene: TRBJ1-2; D gene: -; CDR3 protein: CASSEGGTGPSNYGYTF; CDR3 DNA: TGCGCCAGCAGTGAGGGCGGGACGGGACCTTCTAACTATGGCTACACCTTC
V gene: TRBV5-1; clone size: few; J gene: TRBJ1-1; D gene: -; CDR3 protein: CASSFWTARDTEAFF; CDR3 DNA: TGCGCCAGCAGCTTCTGGACAGCCCGGGACACTGAAGCTTTCTTT
V gene: TRBV29-1; clone size: -; J gene: TRBJ2-3; D gene: -; CDR3 protein: CSVRPVLAIGTQYF; CDR3 DNA: TGCAGCGTTCGTCCTGTTTTAGCAATTGGTACGCAGTATTTT
V gene: TRBV10-1; clone size: -; J gene: TRBJ2-7; D gene: -; CDR3 protein: CASSSSLARVNYEQYF; CDR3 DNA: TGCGCCAGCAGTTCCTCGTTAGCGAGAGTAAACTACGAGCAGTACTTC
V gene: TRBV4-2; clone size: -; J gene: TRBJ2-7; D gene: TRBD2; CDR3 protein: CASRRTSGSSEQYF; CDR3 DNA: TGTGCCAGCAGGCGGACTAGCGGGAGCAGTGAGCAGTACTTC
V gene: TRBV21-1; clone size: -; J gene: TRBJ2-1; D gene: -; CDR3 protein: CASSRSPGLASYNEQFF; CDR3 DNA: TGTGCCAGCAGCAGGTCCCCGGGACTAGCATCCTACAATGAGCAGTTCTTC
V gene: TRBV24-1; clone size: -; J gene: TRBJ2-1; D gene: TRBD2; CDR3 protein: CATSPGTSGREQFF; CDR3 DNA: TGTGCCACCAGTCCGGGGACTAGCGGGAGAGAGCAGTTCTTC
V gene: TRBV30; clone size: once; J gene: TRBJ1-2; D gene: -; CDR3 protein: CAWRNGDFGGYTF; CDR3 DNA: TGTGCCTGGAGGAACGGGGACTTTGGTGGCTACACCTTC
V gene: TRBV11-3; clone size: -; J gene: TRBJ2-5; D gene: -; CDR3 protein: CASSLASTFTETQYF; CDR3 DNA: TGTGCCAGCAGCTTAGCGTCGACATTTACGGAGACCCAGTACTTC
V gene: TRBV10-3; clone size: -; J gene: TRBJ2-7; D gene: -; CDR3 protein: CAISAPDRGIYEQYF; CDR3 DNA: TGTGCCATCAGTGCCCCTGACCGAGGTATTTACGAGCAGTACTTC
V gene: TRBV4-1; clone size: -; J gene: TRBJ1-1; D gene: -; CDR3 protein: CASSQVGRGITEAFF; CDR3 DNA: TGCGCCAGCAGCCAAGTGGGCAGGGGAATCACTGAAGCTTTCTTT
V gene: TRBV11-3; clone size: -; J gene: TRBJ2-1; D gene: -; CDR3 protein: CASSSFGAEKSSYNEQFF; CDR3 DNA: TGTGCCAGCAGCTCCTTTGGGGCAGAAAAGAGCTCCTACAATGAGCAGTTCTTC
V gene: TRBV29-1; clone size: -; J gene: TRBJ2-7; D gene: TRBD2; CDR3 protein: CSVEGPTSGGSYEQYF; CDR3 DNA: TGCAGCGTTGAAGGTCCTACTAGCGGGGGCTCCTACGAGCAGTACTTC
V gene: TRBV28; clone size: -; J gene: TRBJ2-7; D gene: TRBD1; CDR3 protein: CASSPGQGGAYEQYF; CDR3 DNA: TGTGCCAGCAGTCCGGGACAGGGAGGTGCCTACGAGCAGTACTTC
V gene: TRBV11-2; clone size: -; J gene: TRBJ2-3; D gene: -; CDR3 protein: CASTPGLFTDTQYF; CDR3 DNA: TGTGCCAGCACCCCGGGACTTTTCACAGATACGCAGTATTTT
V gene: TRBV11-3; clone size: -; J gene: TRBJ2-3; D gene: -; CDR3 protein: CASSLGGSADTQYF; CDR3 DNA: TGTGCCAGCAGCTTAGGTGGGAGCGCAGATACGCAGTATTTT
V gene: TRBV29-1; clone size: -; J gene: TRBJ2-2; D gene: TRBD1; CDR3 protein: CSGETGYGTGELFF; CDR3 DNA: TGCAGCGGGGAGACAGGGTACGGCACCGGGGAGCTGTTTTTT
V gene: TRBV11-2; clone size: -; J gene: TRBJ2-3; D gene: TRBD1; CDR3 protein: CASSLRDRSSTDTQYF; CDR3 DNA: TGTGCCAGCAGCTTACGGGACAGAAGTTCTACAGATACGCAGTATTTT
V gene: TRBV4-1; clone size: once; J gene: TRBJ2-5; D gene: -; CDR3 protein: CASSQDQELVGGETQYF; CDR3 DNA: TGCGCCAGCAGCCAAGATCAAGAGCTGGTGGGGGGAGAGACCCAGTACTTC
V gene: TRBV11-2; clone size: -; J gene: TRBJ2-3; D gene: TRBD2; CDR3 protein: CASSSGTSGRASTDTQYF; CDR3 DNA: TGTGCCAGCAGCTCCGGGACTAGCGGGAGGGCTAGCACAGATACGCAGTATTTT
V gene: TRBV19; clone size: -; J gene: TRBJ1-1; D gene: TRBD1; CDR3 protein: CASSSRDRGVYTEAFF; CDR3 DNA: TGTGCCAGTAGTTCCCGGGACAGGGGTGTCTACACTGAAGCTTTCTTT
V gene: TRBV9; clone size: -; J gene: TRBJ2-7; D gene: TRBD1; CDR3 protein: CASSRDRVSYEQYF; CDR3 DNA: TGTGCCAGCAGCCGGGACAGGGTGTCCTACGAGCAGTACTTC